The table lists the clone carrying this T cell receptor (beta chain) with a few counts. The data derive from a study of CD8+ T cells in alopecia areata. Documented treatment: oral pan-JAK inhibitor, 5-10 mg twice daily. In each case, RNA was isolated and then reverse transcribed into cDNA as the sequencing template. Measured with immunoSEQ multiplex PCR; TCRdb has only the in-frame clones, and not every one. The sample has some 180,000 clones; about 53% are singletons. The germline CDR1 and CDR2 sequences are SGHTA and FQGTGA. This CDR3 is 16 amino acids long. V lost 5 bases, J lost 0 bases, and 11 bases lay in between.

The sample here was CD8+ T cells sorted from blood, taken at week 24, from a patient treated with tofacitinib. The clonotype comes from a human donor with alopecia areata. V gene TRBV7-3 combines with J gene TRBJ2-6, with D hard to call. This CDR3 reads CASSPDPSSGANVLTF. The CDR3 DNA is TGTGCCAGCAGCCCGGACCCCAGCTCTGGGGCCAACGTCCTGACTTTC.